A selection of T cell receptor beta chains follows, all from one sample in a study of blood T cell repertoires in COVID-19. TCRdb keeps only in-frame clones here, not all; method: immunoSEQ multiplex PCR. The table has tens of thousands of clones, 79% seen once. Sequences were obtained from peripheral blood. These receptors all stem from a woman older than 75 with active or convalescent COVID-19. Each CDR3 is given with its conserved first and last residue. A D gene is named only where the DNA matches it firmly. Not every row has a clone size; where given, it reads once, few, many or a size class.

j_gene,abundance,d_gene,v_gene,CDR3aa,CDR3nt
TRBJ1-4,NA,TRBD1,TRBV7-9,CASRGRQGRFEKLFF,TGTGCCAGCAGGGGACGACAGGGAAGGTTTGAAAAACTGTTTTTT
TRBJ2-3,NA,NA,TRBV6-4,CASSARWGQADTQYF,TGTGCCAGCAGTGCCCGGTGGGGACAAGCAGATACGCAGTATTTT
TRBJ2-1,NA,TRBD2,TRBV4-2,CASSPTSGSHNEQFF,TGTGCCAGCAGCCCGACTAGCGGGAGCCACAATGAGCAGTTCTTC
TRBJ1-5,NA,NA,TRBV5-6,CASSVGLQPQHF,TGTGCCAGCAGCGTAGGACTTCAGCCCCAGCATTTT
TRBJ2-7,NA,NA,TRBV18,CASSPGATYEQYF,TGTGCCAGCTCACCAGGGGCCACCTACGAGCAGTACTTC
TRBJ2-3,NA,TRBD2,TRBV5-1,CASSLDGVQLAGGAQYF,TGCGCCAGCAGCTTGGACGGAGTCCAGCTCGCGGGAGGTGCGCAGTATTTT
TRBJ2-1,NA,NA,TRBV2,CASSLSRGQIGQFF,TGTGCCAGCAGTCTCTCCCGGGGTCAGATCGGGCAGTTCTTC
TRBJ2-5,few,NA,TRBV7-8,CASSLHRQIQETQYF,TGTGCCAGCAGCCTACACAGGCAGATTCAAGAGACCCAGTACTTC
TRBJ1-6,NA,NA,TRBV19,CATEPGGAMYNSPLHF,TGTGCCACCGAGCCCGGGGGGGCGATGTATAATTCACCCCTCCACTTT
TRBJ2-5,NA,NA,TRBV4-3,CASSQDPGQWETQYF,TGCGCCAGCAGCCAAGATCCTGGGCAGTGGGAGACCCAGTACTTC
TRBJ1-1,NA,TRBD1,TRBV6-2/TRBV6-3,CASSYVYRGATEAFF,TGTGCCAGCAGTTACGTTTACAGGGGGGCAACTGAAGCTTTCTTT
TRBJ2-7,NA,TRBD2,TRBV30,CAWSSSRLARRYF,TGTGCCTGGAGCTCCTCGAGACTAGCCCGGCGGTACTTC
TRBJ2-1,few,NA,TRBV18,CASSQGSYNEQFF,TGTGCCAGCTCACAGGGGTCCTACAATGAGCAGTTCTTC
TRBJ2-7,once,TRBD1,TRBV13,CASSPGGLGAGERYYEQYF,TGTGCCAGCAGCCCAGGGGGCCTGGGGGCGGGCGAGAGATACTACGAGCAGTACTTC
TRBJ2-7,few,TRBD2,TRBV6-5,CASSPSGRALYEQYF,TGTGCCAGCAGTCCTAGCGGGAGGGCCCTCTACGAGCAGTACTTC
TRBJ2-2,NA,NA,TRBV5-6,CASSQTGIIHTGELFF,TGTGCCAGCAGCCAAACCGGGATAATACACACCGGGGAGCTGTTTTTT
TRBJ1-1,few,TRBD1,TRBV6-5,CASRPPGQGAEAFF,TGTGCCAGCAGACCTCCGGGACAGGGGGCTGAAGCTTTCTTT
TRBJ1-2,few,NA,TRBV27,CASSPARNYGYTF,TGTGCCAGCAGCCCCGCCAGAAACTATGGCTACACCTTC
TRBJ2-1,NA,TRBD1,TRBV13,CASSLQGQGHNEQFF,TGTGCCAGCAGCTTACAGGGACAGGGGCACAATGAGCAGTTCTTC
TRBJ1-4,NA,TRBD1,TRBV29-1,CSVRQRTGVSTNEKLFF,TGCAGCGTTCGCCAAAGGACAGGGGTTTCGACTAATGAAAAACTGTTTTTT
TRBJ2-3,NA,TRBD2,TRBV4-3,CASSQDLAGTDTQYF,TGCGCCAGCAGCCAAGATCTAGCGGGAACAGATACGCAGTATTTT
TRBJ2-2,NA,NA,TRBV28,CASSTPTGEGPGELFF,TGTGCCAGCAGCACCCCGACAGGGGAGGGTCCCGGGGAGCTGTTTTTT
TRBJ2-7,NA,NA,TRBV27,CASSLIPRVGSAYEQYF,TGTGCCAGCAGTTTAATCCCCCGGGTGGGGAGCGCCTACGAGCAGTACTTC
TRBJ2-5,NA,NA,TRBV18,CASSPRGETQYF,TGTGCCAGCTCACCCCGAGGTGAGACCCAGTACTTC
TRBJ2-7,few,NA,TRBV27,CASSPGGYEQYF,TGTGCCAGCAGTCCAGGGGGGTACGAGCAGTACTTC
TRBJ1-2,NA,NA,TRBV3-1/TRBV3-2,CASSQRQIMAGYGYTF,TGTGCCAGCAGCCAACGGCAAATCATGGCGGGGTATGGCTACACCTTC
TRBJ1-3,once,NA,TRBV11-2,CASSSLMGSPGNTIYF,TGTGCCAGCAGCTCCTTGATGGGGAGCCCTGGAAACACCATATATTTT
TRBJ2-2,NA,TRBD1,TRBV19,CASSIRRGPNTGELFF,TGTGCCAGTAGTATTCGCAGGGGGCCGAACACCGGGGAGCTGTTTTTT
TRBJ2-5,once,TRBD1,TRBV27,CASSSGDRVGEAQYF,TGTGCCAGCAGTTCGGGGGACAGGGTAGGAGAGGCCCAGTACTTC
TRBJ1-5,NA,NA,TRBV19,CASSIDPGTPYSNQPQHF,TGTGCCAGTAGTATAGATCCCGGGACACCTTATAGCAATCAGCCCCAGCATTTT
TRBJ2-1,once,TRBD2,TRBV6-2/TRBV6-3,CASSRGTRQFF,TGTGCCAGCAGCCGCGGGACTAGGCAGTTCTTC
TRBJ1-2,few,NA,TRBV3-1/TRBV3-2,CASSQVGGSFYGYTF,TGTGCCAGCAGCCAAGTCGGGGGGAGCTTCTATGGCTACACCTTC
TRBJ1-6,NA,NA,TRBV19,CASSNEQPNYNSPLHF,TGTGCCAGTAGTAACGAACAGCCGAACTATAATTCACCCCTCCACTTT
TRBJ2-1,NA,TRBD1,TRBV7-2,CASTPRGRDEQFF,TGTGCCAGCACCCCGAGGGGGCGCGATGAGCAGTTCTTC
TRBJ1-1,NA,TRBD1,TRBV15,CATSTWGQGAHMGEAFF,TGTGCCACCAGCACGTGGGGACAGGGGGCGCATATGGGTGAAGCTTTCTTT
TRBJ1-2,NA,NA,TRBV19,CASSIDRFVGYTF,TGTGCCAGTAGTATAGACAGGTTCGTGGGCTACACCTTC
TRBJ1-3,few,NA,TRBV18,CASSPAYGSGNTIYF,TGTGCCAGCTCACCAGCCTACGGCTCTGGAAACACCATATATTTT
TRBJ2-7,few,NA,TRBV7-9,CASSTGRAYEQYF,TGTGCCAGCAGCACAGGACGGGCCTACGAGCAGTACTTC
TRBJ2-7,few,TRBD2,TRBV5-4,CASSVQLAGRAYEQYF,TGTGCCAGCAGCGTACAACTAGCGGGGAGGGCCTACGAGCAGTACTTC
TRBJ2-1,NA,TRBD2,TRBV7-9,CASSLVGTSSEQFF,TGTGCCAGCAGCTTAGTGGGGACTAGCTCCGAGCAGTTCTTC
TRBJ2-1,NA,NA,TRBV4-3,CASSQDPPGGANEQFF,TGCGCCAGCAGCCAAGACCCCCCTGGCGGGGCGAATGAGCAGTTCTTC
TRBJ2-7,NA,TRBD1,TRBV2,CASRGRRQGYEQYF,TGTGCCAGCAGGGGGCGCCGACAGGGCTACGAGCAGTACTTC